These T cell receptor beta chains were read from a single sample in a study of T cells in localized non-small cell lung cancer. Profiling relied on immunoSEQ multiplex PCR, and the TCRdb table lists in-frame clones only, not all of them. This repertoire shows around 78,000 clones, 88% found once; its top ten account for roughly 19%. The sample in question was peripheral blood, obtained before any cancer treatment. Source of these receptors: a woman aged 40 to 75 with stage I squamous cell lung carcinoma. CDR3s include the opening cysteine and the closing phenylalanine or tryptophan. Fields, in order: clone size, J gene, V gene, D gene, CDR3 protein, CDR3 DNA. A D gene is named only where the DNA matches it firmly. Clone size is shown for a subset of rows, as once, few, many or a class of expanded clone.

-	TRBJ1-2	TRBV14	TRBD1	CASSQDEWGQGAGGYTF	TGTGCCAGCAGCCAAGATGAGTGGGGACAGGGGGCAGGTGGCTACACCTTC
-	TRBJ1-2	TRBV7-9	-	CASSPNDWGGYTF	TGTGCCAGCAGCCCCAACGACTGGGGAGGCTACACCTTC
-	TRBJ2-1	TRBV4-1	-	CASSQDWGPSSYNEQFF	TGCGCCAGCAGCCAAGATTGGGGACCGAGCTCCTACAATGAGCAGTTCTTC
-	TRBJ2-3	TRBV11-2	-	CASSLDGGHTDTQYF	TGTGCCAGCAGCTTAGATGGGGGGCACACAGATACGCAGTATTTT
-	TRBJ2-1	TRBV4-1	TRBD1	CASSYGTGLYNEQFF	TGCGCCAGCAGCTACGGGACAGGGCTTTACAATGAGCAGTTCTTC
few	TRBJ1-1	TRBV6-5	-	CASWASSNTEAFF	TGTGCCAGCTGGGCGAGTTCGAACACTGAAGCTTTCTTT
-	TRBJ1-2	TRBV5-6	-	CASSLDTNYGYTF	TGTGCCAGCAGCTTGGACACTAACTATGGCTACACCTTC
few	TRBJ2-3	TRBV30	TRBD2	CAWTKRGGGPWDTQYF	TGTGCCTGGACCAAACGGGGCGGGGGGCCCTGGGATACGCAGTATTTT
-	TRBJ1-2	TRBV6-6	TRBD1	CASSDPRGQNYGYTF	TGTGCCAGCAGTGACCCCAGGGGACAGAACTATGGCTACACCTTC
-	TRBJ1-2	TRBV18	-	CASSTGPNYGYTF	TGTGCCAGCTCAACGGGACCTAACTATGGCTACACCTTC
-	TRBJ1-2	TRBV14	-	CASSPGAGVGYTF	TGTGCCAGCAGCCCGGGAGCAGGGGTAGGCTACACCTTC
-	TRBJ1-2	TRBV30	TRBD1	CAWSATGANYGYTF	TGTGCCTGGAGTGCTACAGGGGCTAACTATGGCTACACCTTC
-	TRBJ2-7	TRBV5-6	-	CASSLNAGQEQYF	TGTGCCAGCAGCTTGAACGCGGGGCAGGAGCAGTACTTC
-	TRBJ2-3	TRBV5-1	-	CASNYNADTQYF	TGCGCCAGCAACTATAACGCAGATACGCAGTATTTT
-	TRBJ2-2	TRBV11-3	-	CASSKTSGNTGELFF	TGTGCCAGCAGCAAAACCTCCGGGAACACCGGGGAGCTGTTTTTT
-	TRBJ2-4	TRBV11-2	TRBD1	CASSLGRQGLAKNIQYF	TGTGCCAGCAGCTTAGGGAGACAGGGGCTAGCCAAAAACATTCAGTACTTC
-	TRBJ1-1	TRBV2	-	CASSLGTEAFF	TGTGCCAGCAGTTTGGGTACTGAAGCTTTCTTT
-	TRBJ1-2	TRBV9	TRBD1	CASSDKSGTGAYGYTF	TGTGCCAGCAGCGATAAATCCGGGACAGGGGCCTATGGCTACACCTTC
-	TRBJ1-5	TRBV27	-	CASRVSWGGGQPQHF	TGTGCCAGCAGGGTCAGTTGGGGAGGGGGACAGCCCCAGCATTTT
few	TRBJ2-5	TRBV2	TRBD2	CASSDQRRTSSVQTQYF	TGTGCCAGCAGTGACCAGCGACGGACTAGCTCGGTGCAGACCCAGTACTTC